This TCR beta chain stems from a study of blood T cell repertoires in COVID-19. Study-level background: The analysed material was cDNA or gDNA that came from T cells, B-cell-depleted T cells, or PBMCs.

Assay used: immunoSEQ multiplex PCR; TCRdb lists only in-frame clones, some missing. The sample includes approximately 140,000 clones, 88% seen only once; the top ten take about 10%. The CDR3 is made up of 12 amino acids. The ends were cut back, 3 bases at V and 6 bases at J, with 8 bases in the middle. Germline CDR1 reads MNHNS; CDR2 reads SASEGT. This sequence originates from a man in his sixties with active or convalescent COVID-19. The sequencing sample was made of peripheral blood. The rearrangement joins TRBV6-1 to TRBJ1-1; D unclear. CDR3 protein: CASSDRSAEAFF. For the CDR3, the DNA is TGTGCCAGCAGTGATCGGTCCGCTGAAGCTTTCTTT.